This T cell receptor beta chain was obtained from a study of vaccination effects on CD4 cells after COVID-19. The assay was immunoSEQ multiplex PCR, and TCRdb's table has in-frame clones only and misses some. Of over 50,000 clones in the sample, 75% to 85% were seen once. Pools of viral peptides were used by the ViraFEST assay to expand antigen-specific CD4+ T cells ahead of sequencing. Isolation of CD4+ T cells took place after 10 days of culture. Testing of the vaccine recipients showed negative nucleocapsid antibodies and no prior SARS-CoV-2 infection. Peptides at roughly 9.2 ug/ml and IL-2 at 9.5 to 10 IU/ml were added to about 2 million PBMC per well. It was on days 3 and 7 that half the medium was replaced with IL-2 medium. V lost 5 bases to trimming and J lost 6 bases, with 13 bases between them. The germline V gene encodes CDR1 SGHTA and CDR2 FQGNSA. This CDR3 comprises 14 residues. Points from the study as a whole: There were few convalescent patients in the study and no early post-infection timepoints.

As regards this clone: Its cognate antigen is unknown.

This TCR was recovered from a human donor who received a COVID-19 vaccine. The genes are TRBV7-2 and TRBJ2-2; D possibly corresponds to TRBD1 (5 bases). The specimen comprised CD4+ T cells from PBMCs cultured with HCoV-229E spike peptides, sampled before COVID-19 vaccination. The CDR3 region is CASSPGLRPGELFF. CDR3 sequence (DNA): TGTGCCAGCAGCCCAGGGTTGAGGCCCGGGGAGCTGTTTTTT.